A selection of T cell receptor beta chains follows, all from one sample in a study of a mutant IDH1 vaccine in newly diagnosed glioma. These receptors are not linked to any known antigen. The assay was immunoSEQ multiplex PCR, and TCRdb's table has in-frame clones only and misses some. The sample consists of about 62,000 clones, over 75% of them appearing once. The source material was PBMCs, sampled from a glioma patient whose treatment included an IDH1 peptide vaccine. All receptors derive from a man in his forties with glioma. CDR3s leave out the opening cysteine and the closing phenylalanine or tryptophan. Where a row states a size, it is once, few, many or the class of an expanded clone; other rows omit it.

clone_size: -
v_call: TRBV6-1
j_call: TRBJ1-2
cdr3_aa: ASSRMGQGSGYT

clone_size: -
v_call: TRBV29-1
j_call: TRBJ2-3
cdr3_aa: SVEFERDTQY

clone_size: -
v_call: TRBV18
j_call: TRBJ2-2
cdr3_aa: ASSPPSGMVAGELF

clone_size: -
v_call: TRBV6-1
j_call: TRBJ1-2
cdr3_aa: ASMGAGRSGYT

clone_size: -
v_call: TRBV2
j_call: TRBJ2-1
cdr3_aa: ASAPSAGHNEQF

clone_size: once
v_call: TRBV6-6
j_call: TRBJ2-1
cdr3_aa: ASSYRGDEQF

clone_size: once
v_call: TRBV5-1
j_call: TRBJ1-6
cdr3_aa: ASSLDWSSYNSPLH

clone_size: -
v_call: TRBV7-9
j_call: TRBJ1-3
cdr3_aa: ASSPQGARTIY

clone_size: -
v_call: TRBV7-9
j_call: TRBJ2-5
cdr3_aa: ASSPQGAGVQETQY

clone_size: -
v_call: TRBV21-1
j_call: TRBJ2-2
cdr3_aa: ASSTFRDRLF

clone_size: -
v_call: TRBV19
j_call: TRBJ1-6
cdr3_aa: ASSDRDYNSPLH

clone_size: -
v_call: TRBV6-1
j_call: TRBJ2-3
cdr3_aa: ASGTSGRDTQY

clone_size: once
v_call: TRBV5-1
j_call: TRBJ2-5
cdr3_aa: ASSLRDRAQETQY

clone_size: -
v_call: TRBV10-1
j_call: TRBJ2-6
cdr3_aa: ASSESLQISGANVLT

clone_size: -
v_call: TRBV28
j_call: TRBJ1-2
cdr3_aa: ASSLGDGYT

clone_size: -
v_call: TRBV6-1
j_call: TRBJ2-1
cdr3_aa: ASSQGNAVNEQF

clone_size: -
v_call: TRBV29-1
j_call: TRBJ1-1
cdr3_aa: SATGQGGTEAF

clone_size: -
v_call: TRBV11-2
j_call: TRBJ1-2
cdr3_aa: ASSPFQAGYGYT

clone_size: -
v_call: TRBV9
j_call: TRBJ2-1
cdr3_aa: ASSGGTTSYNEQF

clone_size: once
v_call: TRBV27
j_call: TRBJ1-1
cdr3_aa: ASSLSPQMNTEAF

clone_size: once
v_call: TRBV14
j_call: TRBJ2-1
cdr3_aa: ASSQGPSYNEQF

clone_size: -
v_call: TRBV7-9
j_call: TRBJ1-6
cdr3_aa: ASSPGYLRYNSPLH

clone_size: -
v_call: TRBV27
j_call: TRBJ1-2
cdr3_aa: ASSLPGGRGYT

clone_size: -
v_call: TRBV28
j_call: TRBJ2-2
cdr3_aa: ASIPGGLNTGELF

clone_size: -
v_call: TRBV9
j_call: TRBJ2-2
cdr3_aa: ASSPIPTQGTGELF

clone_size: -
v_call: TRBV7-3
j_call: TRBJ2-6
cdr3_aa: ASNKDSGANVLT

clone_size: -
v_call: TRBV11-2
j_call: TRBJ2-1
cdr3_aa: ASSFEGSSYNEQF

clone_size: -
v_call: TRBV5-5
j_call: TRBJ1-3
cdr3_aa: ASSLRGLSGNTIY

clone_size: -
v_call: TRBV28
j_call: TRBJ1-5
cdr3_aa: ASSFRGWDYSNQPQH

clone_size: -
v_call: TRBV6-6
j_call: TRBJ2-7
cdr3_aa: ASWGSGAYEQY

clone_size: -
v_call: TRBV28
j_call: TRBJ2-3
cdr3_aa: ASSSLGATDTQY

clone_size: -
v_call: TRBV19
j_call: TRBJ2-7
cdr3_aa: ASSPSSTRTAPYEQY

clone_size: -
v_call: TRBV5-6
j_call: TRBJ2-7
cdr3_aa: ASSLAPREGYEQY

clone_size: -
v_call: TRBV29-1
j_call: TRBJ1-2
cdr3_aa: SVARAGMGGYT

clone_size: -
v_call: TRBV19
j_call: TRBJ1-5
cdr3_aa: ASSILWENNQPQH

clone_size: -
v_call: TRBV27
j_call: TRBJ2-2
cdr3_aa: ASSFRLAGGPSGELF

clone_size: -
v_call: TRBV2
j_call: TRBJ2-1
cdr3_aa: ASSPIPDRVYNEQF

clone_size: -
v_call: TRBV25-1
j_call: TRBJ2-2
cdr3_aa: ASSPSSGKDTGELF

clone_size: -
v_call: TRBV4-2
j_call: TRBJ2-4
cdr3_aa: ASSQVVSGVNIQY

clone_size: few
v_call: TRBV7-2
j_call: TRBJ1-4
cdr3_aa: ASSLRPGSNEKLF

clone_size: -
v_call: TRBV7-2
j_call: TRBJ2-1
cdr3_aa: ASSSQSGVRNEQF

clone_size: -
v_call: TRBV28
j_call: TRBJ1-5
cdr3_aa: ASSFVYMGGHSNQPQH

clone_size: -
v_call: TRBV19
j_call: TRBJ1-4
cdr3_aa: ASSTTGGPKKLF

clone_size: once
v_call: TRBV19
j_call: TRBJ1-2
cdr3_aa: ASSPRTGSGYT

clone_size: -
v_call: TRBV9
j_call: TRBJ2-5
cdr3_aa: ASSSSDRLKTQY

clone_size: -
v_call: TRBV7-7
j_call: TRBJ1-2
cdr3_aa: ASSYPNRWGNYGYT

clone_size: -
v_call: TRBV7-2
j_call: TRBJ2-7
cdr3_aa: ASSWAGGGEQY

clone_size: few
v_call: TRBV28
j_call: TRBJ1-1
cdr3_aa: ASTVDSNTEAF

clone_size: -
v_call: TRBV5-1
j_call: TRBJ2-2
cdr3_aa: ASSFTAGGNTGELF

clone_size: -
v_call: TRBV28
j_call: TRBJ1-3
cdr3_aa: ASSYRERSGNTIY

clone_size: -
v_call: TRBV6-1
j_call: TRBJ2-1
cdr3_aa: ASGWGSPYNEQF

clone_size: -
v_call: TRBV4-3
j_call: TRBJ1-1
cdr3_aa: ASSQEKGANTEAF

clone_size: few
v_call: TRBV6-1
j_call: TRBJ1-1
cdr3_aa: ASSFPGRGNTEAF

clone_size: -
v_call: TRBV5-1
j_call: TRBJ2-5
cdr3_aa: ASSFAGAETQY

clone_size: -
v_call: TRBV4-2
j_call: TRBJ2-1
cdr3_aa: ASSPKQDSSSYNEQF

clone_size: -
v_call: TRBV20-1
j_call: TRBJ2-7
cdr3_aa: SAGTYEQY

clone_size: -
v_call: TRBV7-2
j_call: TRBJ1-1
cdr3_aa: ASSQPTANTEAF